The clone carrying this T cell receptor beta chain was seen only once. These data are taken from a study of blood T cell repertoires in COVID-19. Study details: Sites in the United States, Italy and Spain provided acute and convalescent COVID-19 samples. T cells, B-cell-depleted T cells, or PBMCs provided the cDNA or gDNA that served as material.

The germline V and J ends were trimmed by 0 bases and 4 bases, with 12 bases remaining between them. This CDR3 spans 15 amino acids. The germline gives CDR1 MNHEY, CDR2 SMNVEV (reference sequence). Only in-frame clones appear in the TCRdb table, and some are missing; sequencing was by immunoSEQ multiplex PCR. Of 250,000 to 300,000 clones listed, approximately 87% are singletons. The sequence derives from a man in his sixties who had recovered from COVID-19. The J gene is TRBJ1-2, the V gene TRBV27; weak D call: TRBD1 (5 bases). Sequenced input: peripheral blood. The CDR3 coding sequence is TGTGCCAGCAGTTTATCGAGAGCGGGGGTCTATGGCTACACCTTC. Its translation is CASSLSRAGVYGYTF.